One sample yielded the 27 T cell receptor beta chains listed below, sequenced in a study of T cells in Graves' hyperthyroidism and ophthalmopathy. The TCR beta CDR3 regions underwent amplification using RNA transcripts as the source. Initially, a first-round RT-PCR of the TCR CDR3 employed the HTBI primer set. TCRdb re-called the multiplex PCR reads through MiXCR, storing one row per CDR3 protein. Of around 690,000 distinct CDR3 sequences in the sample, 15% to 20% were seen once. The sample comprised blood. The receptors come from a man between 45 and 60 years old with Graves' hyperthyroidism.

This clonotype was counted between two and nine times. J is TRBJ1-3 and V is TRBV7-9; no firm D call. The CDR3 loop spans 12 amino acids. Germline V gene sequence: CDR1 SEHNR, CDR2 FQNEAQ (reference sequence). Trimming pared 0 bases from V and 8 bases from J, leaving 5 bases between. The CDR3 nucleotides are TGTGCCAGCAGCTTAGCGACGGACACCATATATTTT. Amino acids: CASSLATDTIYF.

This clonotype occurred many times. The chain links TRBV28 to TRBJ2-7, with D perhaps matching TRBD1 (5 bases). Deletions cut 4 bases from V and 7 bases from J, with 14 bases between. The CDR3 has 13 amino acids. The germline V gene encodes CDR1 MDHEN and CDR2 SYDVKM. The CDR3: CASSYVTSGEQYF. Here the CDR3 DNA reads TGTGCCAGCAGTTATGTCACTTCAGGGGAGCAGTACTTC.

About this clonotype: A much larger clone differs from this one at a single base, so this may be a read error. This rearrangement joins TRBV29-1 to TRBJ2-3; D ambiguous. CDR1 is SQVTM and CDR2 is ANQGSEA in the germline V gene. Trimming left V 6 bases short and J 4 bases short, with 8 bases between. This CDR3 spans 11 amino acids. The CDR3 DNA reads TGCAGCGTCGGACGTTCAGATACGCAGTATTTT. This gives the protein CSVGRSDTQYF.

The chain links TRBV6-2 or TRBV6-3 to TRBJ2-2; D is undetermined. This CDR3 is 15 amino acids long. V gave up 0 bases and J gave up 4 bases, with 9 bases separating them. CDR1 and CDR2 from the germline V gene are MNHEY and SVGEGT. CDR3 sequence: CASSYSGTSTGELFF. The DNA for the CDR3 is TGTGCCAGCAGTTACTCGGGAACGAGCACCGGGGAGCTGTTTTTT.

The chain recombines TRBV30 with TRBJ1-2, with D perhaps TRBD1 (5 bases). CDR1 is GTSNPN, CDR2 SVGIG, per germline (reference sequence). Trimming removed 3 bases at V and 4 bases at J, with 15 bases between. This CDR3 has 14 amino acids. CDR3 DNA sequence: TGTGCCTGGAGATCCAGGGCCGAATCCTATGGCTACACCTTC. Its translation: CAWRSRAESYGYTF.

The V and J genes are TRBV10-3 and TRBJ2-7, with TRBD2 matching over 10 bases. With 2 bases clipped from V and 7 bases from J, the junction kept 8 bases outside the gene matches. CDR1 and CDR2 from the germline V gene are ENHRY and SYGVKD. The CDR3 has 15 amino acids. CDR3 in DNA: TGTGCCATCAGTGAGATGGATAGCGGGAGGTGGGAGCAGTACTTC. Translation gives CAISEMDSGRWEQYF.

The rearrangement links TRBV28 to TRBJ2-3, with 10 bases lining up with TRBD1. CDR1 and CDR2 (germline): MDHEN, SYDVKM. CDR3 size: 16 residues. J lost 2 bases, V lost 1 base, and 3 bases had no gene match. The CDR3 reads CASSLSGQGVTDTQYF. The CDR3 region has the DNA TGTGCCAGCAGTTTATCAGGACAGGGGGTCACAGATACGCAGTATTTT.

This clonotype has at least ten counts. The chain couples TRBV12-3 or TRBV12-4 to TRBJ2-2; 10 bases match TRBD1. The V gene end was trimmed by 3 bases and the J gene end by 6 bases; junction bases not matched to a gene: 4. This CDR3 is 15 amino acids long. The CDR3 spells CASSFRDRGSGELFF. In nucleotides, the CDR3 is TGTGCCAGCAGTTTTCGGGACAGGGGTTCCGGGGAGCTGTTTTTT.

This clonotype was detected a few times. The rearrangement links TRBV6-2 or TRBV6-3 to TRBJ2-1, with TRBD2 matching over 13 bases. Germline V gene sequence: CDR1 MNHEY, CDR2 SVGEGT. The V gene end was trimmed by 5 bases and the J gene end by 0 bases; junction bases not matched to a gene: 10. The CDR3 contains 19 residues. The chain's CDR3 is CASSPREWTSGSSYNEQFF. In DNA form, the CDR3 reads TGTGCCAGCAGTCCCAGGGAGTGGACTAGCGGGAGCTCCTACAATGAGCAGTTCTTC.

This chain connects TRBV5-1 to TRBJ2-3; 7 bases fit TRBD2. V trimming: 4 bases; J trimming: 0 bases; junction bases outside the gene matches: 20. This CDR3 is built from 20 residues. Germline CDR1 reads SGHRS; CDR2 reads YFSETQ. Here the CDR3 reads CASSTSSMSGTPTSTDTQYF. The CDR3 nucleotides read TGCGCCAGCAGCACCTCTTCTATGAGCGGGACCCCCACTAGCACAGATACGCAGTATTTT.

Ten or more counts support this clonotype. The rearrangement links TRBV7-6 to TRBJ1-3; no reliable D call. Per the germline V gene, CDR1 is SGHVS and CDR2 is FNYEAQ. V was trimmed by 1 base and J by 0 bases, leaving 10 bases between them. The CDR3 runs to 16 residues. The CDR3 nucleotides are TGTGCCAGCAGCTTAGAGCCTTGGATCTCTGGAAACACCATATATTTT. Its protein product is CASSLEPWISGNTIYF. Full variable domain (rest looked up from reference TRBV7-6 and TRBJ1-3): GAGVSQSPRYKVTKRGQDVALRCDPISGHVSLYWYRQALGQGPEFLTYFNYEAQQDKSGLPNDRFSAERPEGSISTLTIQRTEQRDSAMYRCASSLEPWISGNTIYFGEGSWLTVV.

This clonotype was detected many times. V gene TRBV11-3 combines with J gene TRBJ2-1; D ambiguous. The germline gives CDR1 SGHNT, CDR2 YENEEA. CDR3 length: 13 amino acids. V lost 3 bases, J lost 0 bases, and 3 bases lay in between. CDR3 sequence: CASSFTSYNEQFF. The CDR3 nucleotides read TGTGCCAGCAGCTTCACCTCCTACAATGAGCAGTTCTTC. The variable domain in full, completed from reference TRBV11-3 and TRBJ2-1, reads EAGVVQSPRYKIIEKKQPVAFWCNPISGHNTLYWYLQNLGQGPELLIRYENEEAVDDSQLPKDRFSAERLKGVDSTLKIQPAELGDSAVYLCASSFTSYNEQFFGPGTRLTVL.

The chain uses TRBV2 and TRBJ2-7; 8 bases are a match to TRBD2. The CDR3 extends over 15 amino acids. J was trimmed by 2 bases and V by 4 bases; bases with no gene match: 7. CDR1 SNHLY and CDR2 FYNNEI come from the germline V gene. The CDR3 loop reads CASSGLAGRTYEQYF. CDR3 nucleotide sequence: TGTGCCAGCAGTGGTTTAGCGGGACGCACCTACGAGCAGTACTTC.

The chain uses TRBV11-1 and TRBJ1-5; D not resolved. Germline values: CDR1 SGHAT, CDR2 FQDESV (reference sequence). The CDR3 contains 15 residues. Deletions cut 5 bases from V and 0 bases from J, with 11 bases between. The CDR3 DNA reads TGTGCCAGCAGCCAAGATGTGTATAGCAATCAGCCCCAGCATTTT. It yields the protein CASSQDVYSNQPQHF.

The chain employs TRBV6-5 and TRBJ2-1, with D perhaps TRBD2 (6 bases). V was clipped by 0 bases and J by 7 bases, with 13 bases between them. The CDR3 is 15 amino acids. Germline V gene data show CDR1 as MNHEY and CDR2 as SVGAGI. The CDR3 DNA follows: TGTGCCAGCAGTTACTCGGGGGGAGTCTCGAATGAGCAGTTCTTC. Translating gives CASSYSGGVSNEQFF.

V is TRBV25-1 and J is TRBJ1-1; no clear D gene. This CDR3 contains 15 residues. Germline loops: CDR1 MGHDK, CDR2 SYGVNS. Trimming left V 3 bases short and J 0 bases short, with 11 bases between. CDR3 amino acids: CASSDPSNLNTEAFF. For the CDR3, the DNA is TGTGCCAGCAGTGACCCCTCGAACTTGAACACTGAAGCTTTCTTT.

This clonotype was observed at least ten times. The CDR3: CASSRQGDDGYTF. As DNA, the CDR3 is TGCGCCAGCAGCAGGCAGGGGGATGATGGCTACACCTTC. The J gene is TRBJ1-2, the V gene TRBV5-1, with 7 bases lining up with TRBD1. CDR3 length: 13 residues. V was clipped by 4 bases and J by 6 bases; unmatched bases: 6. Germline V CDR1 and CDR2: SGHRS, YFSETQ.

Many counts were recorded for this clonotype. The rearrangement uses TRBV29-1 and TRBJ1-2; a weak D match, TRBD1 (5 bases). This CDR3 contains 13 residues. Per the germline V gene, CDR1 is SQVTM and CDR2 is ANQGSEA. V was cut by 5 bases and J by 0 bases, with 10 bases left in between. CDR3 in DNA: TGCAGCGTTAGAGACAGTTCTAACTATGGCTACACCTTC. Its translation: CSVRDSSNYGYTF. Filled out from reference TRBV29-1 and TRBJ1-2, the complete variable domain reads SAVISQKPSRDICQRGTSLTIQCQVDSQVTMMFWYRQQPGQSLTLIATANQGSEATYESGFVIDKFPISRPNLTFSTLTVSNMSPEDSSIYLCSVRDSSNYGYTFGSGTRLTVV.

The chain links TRBV28 to TRBJ2-2, with 7 bases identical to TRBD2. In germline, CDR1 is MDHEN, CDR2 SYDVKM. The V segment lost 0 bases and the J segment 4 bases; nucleotides outside the gene matches: 5. The CDR3 has 16 residues. The CDR3 DNA reads as TGTGCCAGCAGTTTATGGCGCGGGAGTGGCACCGGGGAGCTGTTTTTT. Protein: CASSLWRGSGTGELFF.

This clonotype was detected ten times or more. The V and J genes are TRBV28 and TRBJ2-3; TRBD2 matches 10 bases. The CDR3 contains 14 residues. With 2 bases clipped from V and 4 bases from J, the junction kept 0 bases outside the gene matches. The germline CDR1 and CDR2 sequences are MDHEN and SYDVKM. CDR3 region: CASSLLAGADTQYF. CDR3 DNA sequence: TGTGCCAGCAGTTTACTAGCGGGAGCAGATACGCAGTATTTT.

This clonotype showed up just a few times. The chain carries TRBV20-1 and TRBJ2-2, with 8 bases identical to TRBD1. V was pared by 4 bases and J by 8 bases, with 3 bases of the junction left unmatched. The germline V gene has CDR1 DFQATT and CDR2 SNEGSKA (reference sequence). This CDR3 spans 12 amino acids. CDR3 DNA sequence: TGCAGTGCTATTACAGGGGGGGGGGAGCTGTTTTTT. Protein product: CSAITGGGELFF.

V is TRBV27 and J is TRBJ1-5; TRBD1 matches at 7 bases. The junction had 8 bases not matched to a gene; V was cut back by 2 bases and J by 1 base. Germline V CDR1 and CDR2: MNHEY, SMNVEV (reference sequence). CDR3 size: 17 residues. The CDR3: CASSLVGGDASNQPQHF. The CDR3, as DNA: TGTGCCAGCAGTTTAGTAGGGGGCGACGCGAGCAATCAGCCCCAGCATTTT.

This chain joins TRBV27 and TRBJ2-7; TRBD2 agrees at 9 bases. This CDR3 spans 15 amino acids. Germline trimming cut 5 bases from V and 3 bases from J; bases unmatched to any gene: 8. Germline V gene data show CDR1 as MNHEY and CDR2 as SMNVEV (reference sequence). The CDR3 DNA is TGTGCCAGCAGTCCCCCGAGCGGGAGGATCTACGAGCAGTACTTC. This gives the protein CASSPPSGRIYEQYF.

The V call is TRBV20-1, the J call TRBJ2-2; 7 positions match TRBD2. Looked up from germline, CDR1 is DFQATT and CDR2 is SNEGSKA (reference sequence). V lost 0 bases and J lost 7; bases outside the gene matches: 8. The CDR3 has 15 amino acids. The CDR3 nucleotides read TGCAGTGCTAGAGATTCCGAGGGAGGGTTCGGGGAGCTGTTTTTT. It codes for CSARDSEGGFGELFF.

This clonotype was picked up many times. The chain combines TRBV11-2 with TRBJ1-1; 10 bases fit TRBD1. V was pared by 1 base and J by 3 bases, with 14 bases of the junction left unmatched. Germline CDR1 reads SGHAT; CDR2 reads FQNNGV. The CDR3 sequence is 19 residues long. The CDR3 protein is CASSLGEMGQGIRHTEAFF. As DNA, the CDR3 is TGTGCCAGCAGCTTAGGCGAGATGGGACAGGGGATTAGGCACACTGAAGCTTTCTTT.

This clonotype has a single count. J is TRBJ2-7 and V is TRBV28; 11 bases match TRBD2. CDR1 is MDHEN, CDR2 SYDVKM, per germline. The CDR3 contains 18 residues. V shed 7 bases and J 0 bases; nucleotides not matched to a gene: 14. CDR3 loop: CASTYGTSGPMSSYEQYF. CDR3 nucleotide sequence: TGTGCCAGCACTTATGGGACTAGCGGCCCGATGAGCTCCTACGAGCAGTACTTC.

This clonotype was counted many times. The genes are TRBV2 and TRBJ2-5, with D maybe TRBD2 (6 bases). Germline V gene lookup returns CDR1 SNHLY and CDR2 FYNNEI. This CDR3 region has 14 residues. The V end was cut by 3 bases, the J end by 5 bases, with 13 bases between. The CDR3 nucleotides are TGTGCCAGCAGTGACCCCACTAGCAGCGAGACCCAGTACTTC. This gives the protein CASSDPTSSETQYF.